Listed here are 25 T cell receptor beta chains from one sample, sequenced in a study of OX40 agonist ivuxolimab in advanced cancers. The method was immunoSEQ multiplex PCR; TCRdb's version includes in-frame clones alone and lacks a portion of them. The data contain approximately 39,000 clones, approximately 80% of them singletons. The sample consisted of CD4+ or CD8+ T cells sorted from blood, taken in a trial of the OX40 agonist ivuxolimab. The receptors derive from an adult with an advanced solid tumor such as melanoma, head and neck, liver or kidney cancer.

This clone was seen only a few times. The gene calls are TRBV10-3 and TRBJ1-6; D might be TRBD1 (5 bases). Trimming pared 6 bases from V and 7 bases from J, leaving 10 bases between. CDR3 length: 13 residues. CDR1 and CDR2 (germline): ENHRY, SYGVKD. The CDR3 loop is CAIREAGNSPLHF. The CDR3 nucleotides are TGTGCCATCAGGGAGGCAGGGAATTCACCCCTCCACTTT.

The chain employs TRBV5-1 and TRBJ2-1, with D possibly being TRBD1 (7 bases). Germline CDR1 is SGHRS and CDR2 is YFSETQ. The CDR3 runs 16 residues. V was cut by 4 bases and J by 3 bases, with 17 bases left in between. CDR3 sequence (DNA): TGCGCCAGCAGCGAACAGGGGAGGTTTAACTACAATGAGCAGTTCTTC. This sequence encodes CASSEQGRFNYNEQFF.

The chain uses TRBV29-1 and TRBJ1-3; D is ambiguous. Trimming removed 4 bases at V and 0 bases at J, with 7 bases between. This CDR3 contains 13 residues. In germline, CDR1 is SQVTM, CDR2 ANQGSEA. The CDR3 sequence: CSVARSSGNTIYF. CDR3 sequence (DNA): TGCAGCGTTGCACGGAGCTCTGGAAACACCATATATTTT.

V and J are TRBV5-8 and TRBJ1-2; TRBD1 agrees at 7 bases. This CDR3 spans 16 amino acids. Germline V gene data show CDR1 as SGHTS and CDR2 as YDEGEE. V was clipped by 4 bases and J by 8 bases; unmatched bases: 17. The CDR3 sequence: CASSLEVLQGIEGYTF. CDR3 coding DNA: TGTGCCAGCAGCCTGGAGGTTTTACAGGGGATTGAAGGCTACACCTTC.

The J gene is TRBJ2-3, the V gene TRBV6-1; D is unclear. Germline loops: CDR1 MNHNS, CDR2 SASEGT. V was shortened by 2 bases and J by 0 bases, with 9 bases between the two germline ends. CDR3 length: 15 amino acids. The CDR3 DNA reads as TGTGCCAGCAGTGAACCAGTGCTTAGCACAGATACGCAGTATTTT. Translating it yields CASSEPVLSTDTQYF.

The chain employs TRBV2 and TRBJ1-1; D is possibly TRBD1 (5 bases). CDR1 and CDR2 from the germline V gene are SNHLY and FYNNEI. Deletions cut 7 bases from V and 0 bases from J, with 18 bases between. CDR3 length equals 16 residues. The CDR3: CASTLHPTEMNTEAFF. In nucleotides, the CDR3 is TGTGCCAGCACCCTCCACCCGACAGAAATGAACACTGAAGCTTTCTTT.

This clone is categorized as medium-sized. The chain recombines TRBV11-1 with TRBJ1-1; D is unclear. CDR3 size: 13 residues. CDR1 is SGHAT and CDR2 is FQDESV in the germline V gene (reference sequence). The V and J ends lost 2 bases and 4 bases respectively, with 8 bases between them. The CDR3 DNA sequence: TGTGCCAGCAGCTTATATGGAGGCACTGAAGCTTTCTTT. Translated, it gives CASSLYGGTEAFF. The whole variable domain, filled in from reference TRBV11-1 and TRBJ1-1, reads EAEVAQSPRYKITEKSQAVAFWCDPISGHATLYWYRQILGQGPELLVQFQDESVVDDSQLPKDRFSAERLKGVDSTLKIQPAELGDSAMYLCASSLYGGTEAFFGQGTRLTVV.

J is TRBJ2-3 and V is TRBV19, with D maybe TRBD2 (5 bases). Germline V CDR1 and CDR2: LNHDA, SQIVND (reference sequence). The CDR3 is 16 residues long. V lost 3 bases and J 0 bases, leaving 13 bases between the germline ends. The CDR3 loop reads CASSMSSWTSTDTQYF. The CDR3, as DNA: TGTGCCAGTAGTATGTCGTCCTGGACTAGCACAGATACGCAGTATTTT.

The chain combines TRBV9 with TRBJ2-3; D may match TRBD1 or TRBD2 (7 bases each). The CDR3 is made up of 15 amino acids. The V and J ends lost 3 bases and 5 bases respectively, with 16 bases between them. Germline CDR1 reads SGDLS; CDR2 reads YYNGEE. The CDR3 DNA reads TGTGCCAGCAGCGCCGAAGGCAGGGGGGGAGATACGCAGTATTTT. Its translation: CASSAEGRGGDTQYF.

The chain joins TRBV7-8 to TRBJ2-7; 9 positions agree with TRBD1. Germline trimming cut 3 bases from V and 5 bases from J; bases unmatched to any gene: 8. The CDR3 spans 15 residues. CDR1 is SGHVS and CDR2 is FQNEAQ in the germline V gene. CDR3 sequence: CASSLTGQGYNEQYF. The CDR3 DNA follows: TGTGCCAGCAGCTTGACGGGACAGGGTTACAACGAGCAGTACTTC. Full variable domain (missing parts from reference TRBV7-8 and TRBJ2-7): GAGVSQSPRYKVAKRGQDVALRCDPISGHVSLFWYQQALGQGPEFLTYFQNEAQLDKSGLPSDRFFAERPEGSVSTLKIQRTQQEDSAVYLCASSLTGQGYNEQYFGPGTRLTVT.

The chain joins TRBV9 to TRBJ1-2; the D gene is possibly TRBD1 (5 bases). The CDR3 is 14 amino acids. CDR1 and CDR2 (germline): SGDLS, YYNGEE. Deletions cut 3 bases from V and 3 bases from J, with 12 bases between. The CDR3: CASSAIGGDYGYTF. The CDR3 DNA follows: TGTGCCAGCAGCGCCATTGGAGGGGACTATGGCTACACCTTC. The variable domain in full, with the rest retrieved from reference TRBV9 and TRBJ1-2, is DSGVTQTPKHLITATGQRVTLRCSPRSGDLSVYWYQQSLDQGLQFLIQYYNGEERAKGNILERFSAQQFPDLHSELNLSSLELGDSALYFCASSAIGGDYGYTFGSGTRLTVV.

The chain uses TRBV7-2 and TRBJ2-7; D is possibly TRBD1 (6 bases). The germline V gene has CDR1 SGHTA and CDR2 FQGNSA. CDR3 length: 13 amino acids. Trimming cost V 1 base and J 2 bases, with 6 bases left between them. The CDR3, as DNA: TGTGCCAGCAGCTTAGGGGGGCCCTACGAGCAGTACTTC. Amino acids: CASSLGGPYEQYF.

The chain employs TRBV18 and TRBJ1-4; possibly TRBD1 for D (6 bases). The CDR3 totals 15 residues. V was trimmed by 1 base and J by 2 bases, leaving 8 bases between them. Germline-derived CDR1 and CDR2 are KGHSH and LQKENI. In nucleotides, the CDR3 is TGTGCCAGCTCACCACGCGGGGGCACTAATGAAAAACTGTTTTTT. It specifies CASSPRGGTNEKLFF.

The rearrangement uses TRBV19 and TRBJ2-3; 9 positions match TRBD2. Per the germline V gene, CDR1 is LNHDA and CDR2 is SQIVND (reference sequence). CDR3 length equals 15 residues. With 3 bases clipped from V and 1 base from J, the junction kept 2 bases outside the gene matches. The CDR3 DNA sequence: TGTGCCAGTAGTATGCGGGGGGGCGGCACAGATACGCAGTATTTT. Amino acids: CASSMRGGGTDTQYF.

In this sample, this clone turned up once. The chain couples TRBV19 to TRBJ1-2, with D perhaps matching TRBD1 (5 bases). Germline V gives CDR1 LNHDA, CDR2 SQIVND (reference sequence). The germline V and J ends were trimmed by 3 bases and 7 bases, with 15 bases remaining between them. The CDR3 extends over 14 amino acids. The CDR3: CASSMSLGAAGYTF. In DNA form, the CDR3 reads TGTGCCAGTAGTATGTCTTTAGGGGCTGCTGGCTACACCTTC.

The rearrangement links TRBV6-1 to TRBJ2-7; no clear D. CDR1 is MNHNS, CDR2 SASEGT, per germline. CDR3 size: 13 residues. Between the trimmed V and J ends, which lost 3 bases and 1 base, there was a span of 7 bases. CDR3 nucleotides: TGTGCCAGCAGTGATTTGCTATCCTACGAGCAGTACTTC. It codes for CASSDLLSYEQYF.

The chain employs TRBV29-1 and TRBJ2-3, with 11 bases aligning to TRBD2. Germline CDR1 SQVTM, CDR2 ANQGSEA. With 4 bases clipped from V and 4 bases from J, the junction kept 13 bases outside the gene matches. There are 17 residues in the CDR3. The CDR3: CSVGGLAGLSRSDTQYF. CDR3 DNA sequence: TGCAGCGTTGGTGGACTAGCGGGCCTTTCCCGATCAGATACGCAGTATTTT.

This rearrangement joins TRBV6-5 to TRBJ1-2, with D maybe TRBD1 (6 bases). Germline V gives CDR1 MNHEY, CDR2 SVGAGI. The CDR3 is 16 residues long. V lost 0 bases, J lost 0 bases, and 11 bases lay in between. The CDR3 nucleotides read TGTGCCAGCAGTTACTCGTCAGGGGTTACTAACTATGGCTACACCTTC. This sequence encodes CASSYSSGVTNYGYTF.

The V gene is TRBV6-1, the J gene TRBJ1-1, with TRBD1 as a possible D gene (5 bases). Trimming pared 10 bases from V and 2 bases from J, leaving 14 bases between. Germline V gives CDR1 MNHNS, CDR2 SASEGT. The CDR3 extends over 13 amino acids. The CDR3 reads CAIQDSENTEAFF. In DNA, the CDR3 is TGTGCCATACAAGACAGTGAAAACACTGAAGCTTTCTTT.

The gene calls are TRBV7-9 and TRBJ1-5; 9 nucleotides agree with TRBD1. The CDR3 extends over 16 amino acids. J lost 5 bases, V lost 5 bases, and 10 bases had no gene match. Looked up from germline, CDR1 is SEHNR and CDR2 is FQNEAQ (reference sequence). The chain's CDR3 is CASSPTGQGIHQPQHF. The CDR3 coding sequence is TGTGCCAGCAGCCCCACAGGACAGGGGATCCATCAGCCCCAGCATTTT.

This rearrangement joins TRBV5-5 to TRBJ1-2; tentatively, D is TRBD1 (5 bases). The length of the CDR3 is 13 residues. Trimming stripped 0 bases from V and 5 bases from J, with 8 bases between. Looked up from germline, CDR1 is SGHKS and CDR2 is YYEKEE (reference sequence). CDR3 residues: CASSLGAGYGYTF. CDR3 DNA sequence: TGTGCCAGCAGCTTGGGGGCAGGGTATGGCTACACCTTC.

V usage is TRBV6-5 and J usage is TRBJ1-6; TRBD1 is a possible D gene (5 bases). V lost 6 bases, J lost 6 bases, and 15 bases lay in between. The CDR3 totals 15 residues. Germline values: CDR1 MNHEY, CDR2 SVGAGI. CDR3 sequence (DNA): TGTGCCAGCAGAACTCCCAGACAGATTAATTCACCCCTCCACTTT. This sequence encodes CASRTPRQINSPLHF.

In nucleotides, the CDR3 is TGTGCCAGCAGCACCCGGGACAGGGGGCGCAACGAGCAGTACTTC. Protein sequence: CASSTRDRGRNEQYF. The chain combines TRBV9 with TRBJ2-7; 12 bases align to TRBD1. V gave up 4 bases and J gave up 5 bases; unmatched junction bases: 7. Germline V gene data show CDR1 as SGDLS and CDR2 as YYNGEE. This CDR3 has 15 residues. Looking up the rest from reference TRBV9 and TRBJ2-7 gives the full variable domain: DSGVTQTPKHLITATGQRVTLRCSPRSGDLSVYWYQQSLDQGLQFLIQYYNGEERAKGNILERFSAQQFPDLHSELNLSSLELGDSALYFCASSTRDRGRNEQYFGPGTRLTVT.

V usage is TRBV2 and J usage is TRBJ2-7; D might be TRBD1 or TRBD2, each matching 5 bases. The germline V gene encodes CDR1 SNHLY and CDR2 FYNNEI. This CDR3 is built from 13 residues. CDR3 protein: CAPGTGFGYEQYF. The CDR3 DNA sequence: TGTGCGCCCGGGACCGGTTTCGGGTACGAGCAGTACTTC.

The V call is TRBV10-3, the J call TRBJ2-1; D unresolved. CDR3 length: 14 amino acids. Germline V CDR1 and CDR2: ENHRY, SYGVKD. The V end lost 5 bases, the J end lost 9 bases, and 17 bases lay between the germline ends. CDR3 bases: TGTGCCATCAGTCCGACCTTGATCCCGGGTGAGCAGTTCTTC. Its translation: CAISPTLIPGEQFF.